The 32 T cell receptor beta chains presented below share a single source sample, sequenced in a study of post-analysis software for immune sequencing data. Findings of the study overall: Five TRBV segments were more frequent in patients than controls; TRBV5-6, TRBV5-1 and TRBV20-1 belonged to this group.

Prepared libraries of TCR beta cDNA carried unique molecular identifiers. TCRdb reanalysed the PCR reads using MiXCR and keeps one entry per CDR3 protein. Of under 200,000 distinct CDR3 sequences detected, around 29% appear once; the ten largest clones hold 3.4%. The antigens of these receptors remain unknown. The sequencing sample was made of blood. These receptors were obtained from a girl younger than 18 with multiple sclerosis.

The genes are TRBV13 and TRBJ2-3; 7 nucleotides align to TRBD1. Trimming at V came to 2 bases and at J to 4 bases, leaving 6 bases not matched to a gene. The CDR3 extends over 15 amino acids. CDR1 is PRHDT and CDR2 is FYEKMQ in the germline V gene (reference sequence). DNA for the CDR3: TGTGCCAGCAGCTTACAGGGGGACCCAGCAGATACGCAGTATTTT. It encodes CASSLQGDPADTQYF. Complete variable domain (other parts from reference TRBV13 and TRBJ2-3): AAGVIQSPRHLIKEKRETATLKCYPIPRHDTVYWYQQGPGQDPQFLISFYEKMQSDKGSIPDRFSAQQFSDYHSELNMSSLELGDSALYFCASSLQGDPADTQYFGPGTRLTVL.

The DNA for the CDR3 is TGTGCCAGCAATCGGGCCTCTTCAGGCACAGATACGCAGTATTTT. It codes for CASNRASSGTDTQYF. V and J are TRBV2 and TRBJ2-3; D unresolved. This CDR3 contains 15 residues. Germline V gives CDR1 SNHLY, CDR2 FYNNEI. V shed 7 bases and J shed 1 base, with 15 bases lying between them.

CDR3: CASSAVGQGDGYTF. The CDR3 bases are TGTGCCAGCTCAGCCGTGGGACAGGGCGACGGCTACACCTTC. This chain joins TRBV18 and TRBJ1-2; 9 bases fit TRBD1. Trimming cost V 5 bases and J 8 bases; bases outside gene matches: 9. The CDR3 totals 14 residues. From germline, CDR1 is KGHSH and CDR2 LQKENI.

The chain recombines TRBV12-3 or TRBV12-4 with TRBJ2-3; the D is unclear. V was cut by 3 bases and J by 3 bases, with 10 bases left in between. This CDR3 spans 14 amino acids. In DNA, the CDR3 is TGTGCCAGCAGTTTCGGCCTCAGAACAGATACGCAGTATTTT. Translated, it gives CASSFGLRTDTQYF.

Regarding this clonotype: It may be a read error: a sequence one base away is much more abundant. The chain is built from TRBV12-3 or TRBV12-4 and TRBJ2-3; D may be TRBD1 or TRBD2 (6 bases each). The CDR3 consists of 15 residues. The V end lost 4 bases, the J end lost 4 bases, and 15 bases lay between the germline ends. The CDR3 loop reads CASSSRTASADTQYF. CDR3 sequence (DNA): TGTGCCAGCAGTTCCCGGACAGCTAGCGCAGATACGCAGTATTTT.

This clonotype was seen a handful of times. The V gene is TRBV27, the J gene TRBJ1-5, with a possible D match to TRBD1 (6 bases). CDR1 and CDR2 from the germline V gene are MNHEY and SMNVEV (reference sequence). V lost 6 bases and J lost 7, with 16 bases in between. The CDR3 loop spans 14 amino acids. In DNA, the CDR3 is TGTGCCAGCAGAAGGACAGAGAACGGGCAGCCCCAGCATTTT. Its translation is CASRRTENGQPQHF.

This clonotype has only a few counts. The chain has TRBV9 and TRBJ1-2, with 9 bases matching TRBD1. With V trimmed by 3 bases and J by 8 bases, 11 bases remained unmatched. The germline V gene has CDR1 SGDLS and CDR2 YYNGEE. The CDR3 loop spans 15 amino acids. The CDR3 bases are TGTGCCAGCAGCGCTCTAGACCGGACAGGGGACGGCTACACCTTC. Protein product: CASSALDRTGDGYTF.

The rearrangement links TRBV10-3 to TRBJ2-5, with D possibly matching TRBD2 (5 bases). The J call may be mistaken, given a closer DNA end match to TRBJ2-7. This CDR3 is built from 13 residues. Per germline, CDR1 ENHRY and CDR2 SYGVKD. The CDR3 protein is CAISDQTIYEQYF. The CDR3 DNA sequence: TGTGCCATCAGTGACCAGACTATTTACGAGCAGTACTTC.

V and J are TRBV7-9 and TRBJ1-1; D gene unclear. The CDR3 runs to 13 residues. The V end was cut by 5 bases, the J end by 6 bases, with 13 bases between. From germline, CDR1 is SEHNR and CDR2 FQNEAQ (reference sequence). This CDR3 reads CASSPGNGAEAFF. The CDR3 region has the DNA TGTGCCAGCAGCCCTGGAAACGGTGCTGAAGCTTTCTTT. Drawing the rest from reference TRBV7-9 and TRBJ1-1, the complete variable domain is DTGVSQNPRHKITKRGQNVTFRCDPISEHNRLYWYRQTLGQGPEFLTYFQNEAQLEKSRLLSDRFSAERPKGSFSTLEIQRTEQGDSAMYLCASSPGNGAEAFFGQGTRLTVV.

This clonotype has at least ten counts. V usage is TRBV7-9 and J usage is TRBJ1-2; D not certain. The CDR3 runs to 16 residues. V dropped 7 bases and J dropped 0 bases, with 18 bases sitting between them. Germline assignment: CDR1 SEHNR and CDR2 FQNEAQ (reference sequence). The CDR3, as DNA: TGTGCCAGCATCCCCATGAGTGCACACCCTAACTATGGCTACACCTTC. Protein sequence: CASIPMSAHPNYGYTF.

This clonotype appeared a few times. This chain joins TRBV5-1 and TRBJ2-5; 9 bases fit TRBD1. Germline CDR1 reads SGHRS; CDR2 reads YFSETQ. Trimming took 4 bases from V and 2 from J; bases not matched to a gene: 6. CDR3 length: 15 residues. The DNA of the CDR3 is TGCGCCAGCAGCAGGGACAGGGTTGGTCAAGAGACCCAGTACTTC. This sequence encodes CASSRDRVGQETQYF.

This clonotype was seen a few times. This rearrangement joins TRBV4-1 to TRBJ1-1, with D hard to call. Germline CDR1 and CDR2: MGHRA and YSYEKL. Trimming shortened V by 1 base and J by 2 bases, and 11 bases separated the two germline ends. This CDR3 is built from 15 residues. The CDR3 here is CASSQVLQKNTEAFF. The CDR3 DNA follows: TGCGCCAGCAGCCAAGTATTACAGAAAAACACTGAAGCTTTCTTT.

This clonotype was counted a few times. A read error may be the cause here, since a much bigger clone is one base away. The V call is TRBV21-1, the J call TRBJ2-5; TRBD2, the table's D call, was not compared with the DNA. TRBV21-1 corresponds to a pseudogene. The CDR3 covers 18 residues. In DNA form, the CDR3 reads TGTGCCAGCAGCAAGGGGTCGAGAGGGAGGGACTCCCCCCTCCAGCAGTACTTC. It codes for CASSKGSRGRDSPLQQYF.

This clonotype was seen ten or more times. This sequence joins TRBV20-1 and TRBJ2-7; D might be TRBD1 (6 bases). CDR3 length: 19 amino acids. Germline CDR1 DFQATT, CDR2 SNEGSKA (reference sequence). The V and J ends lost 6 bases and 5 bases respectively, with 35 bases between them. The CDR3 DNA follows: TGCAGTGCCACCCAGATAAGCCTCAAGTGGGGGCATCGTCCGCACGAGCAGTACTTC. The encoded protein is CSATQISLKWGHRPHEQYF.

This clonotype was counted at least ten times. This rearrangement joins TRBV13 to TRBJ2-3, with D maybe TRBD2 (6 bases). The CDR3 is 14 amino acids. Germline V gene lookup returns CDR1 PRHDT and CDR2 FYEKMQ (reference sequence). V lost 2 bases and J 7 bases, leaving 13 bases between the germline ends. CDR3 nucleotide sequence: TGTGCCAGCAGCTTACAGCCTCTAGCGAATACGCAGTATTTT. Its protein is CASSLQPLANTQYF. The full variable domain, in which reference TRBV13 and TRBJ2-3 provide the parts outside the CDR3, is AAGVIQSPRHLIKEKRETATLKCYPIPRHDTVYWYQQGPGQDPQFLISFYEKMQSDKGSIPDRFSAQQFSDYHSELNMSSLELGDSALYFCASSLQPLANTQYFGPGTRLTVL.

This clonotype has ten or more counts. This chain connects TRBV12-3 or TRBV12-4 to TRBJ1-2, with TRBD1 matching 9 bases. V was pared by 5 bases and J by 10 bases, with 8 bases of the junction left unmatched. The CDR3 extends over 13 amino acids. The CDR3: CASSDRGNRDYTF. CDR3 DNA sequence: TGTGCCAGCAGTGACAGGGGGAATCGGGACTACACCTTC.

This clonotype has a count of ten or more. One end of the junction is discordant with germline, which a read error may explain. This rearrangement joins TRBV4-2 to TRBJ2-3; TRBD2 is a possible D gene (7 bases). CDR1 is LGHNA, CDR2 YNFKEQ, per germline. There are 15 residues in the CDR3. The CDR3 coding sequence is TGTGCCAGCAGTCAAGGGGGGGGCCGCGCAGATACGCAGTATTTT. Its protein product is CASSQGGGRADTQYF.

On this clonotype itself: A much larger clone sits a single nucleotide away, making a read error possible. The CDR3 DNA sequence: TGTGCCAGCAGTTTAATGACTAGCGGGGGCCAGAACAATGAGCAGTTCTTC. It is translated as CASSLMTSGGQNNEQFF. The genes are TRBV12-3 or TRBV12-4 and TRBJ2-1; 12 nucleotides align to TRBD2. Germline trimming cut 2 bases from V and 5 bases from J; bases unmatched to any gene: 7. CDR3 length: 17 amino acids.

This clonotype was observed many times. In nucleotides, the CDR3 is TGTGCCAGCTCACCATCACTTAGCTCCTACAATGAGCAGTTCTTC. It translates to CASSPSLSSYNEQFF. J is TRBJ2-1 and V is TRBV18; D is ambiguous. CDR3 length: 15 amino acids. Germline-derived CDR1 and CDR2 are KGHSH and LQKENI. Trimming took 2 bases from V and 0 from J, leaving 8 bases between them.

The sample holds many counts of this clonotype. This chain uses TRBV20-1 with TRBJ2-3; 12 positions agree with TRBD2. The CDR3 spans 15 residues. CDR1 is DFQATT and CDR2 is SNEGSKA in the germline V gene (reference sequence). V shed 1 base and J 2 bases; nucleotides not matched to a gene: 1. As DNA, the CDR3 is TGCAGTGCTAGAGGGACTAGCGGGAACACAGATACGCAGTATTTT. Protein product: CSARGTSGNTDTQYF.

In the case of this clonotype: Given a much more abundant clone one base away, this may be a read error. The gene calls are TRBV29-1 and TRBJ1-2; D may be TRBD1 (5 bases). Germline V lookup: CDR1 SQVTM, CDR2 ANQGSEA. The CDR3 is 12 residues long. Trimming took 8 bases from V and 7 from J, leaving 17 bases between them. The DNA of the CDR3 is TGCAGCACCGAAAGTGGGGCCAGTGGCTACACCTTC. It codes for CSTESGASGYTF.

This CDR3 reads CASSLGVGLNTEAFF. CDR3 DNA sequence: TGTGCCAGCAGCTTAGGGGTAGGTTTGAACACTGAAGCTTTCTTT. The genes are TRBV7-2 and TRBJ1-1; no clear D gene. The CDR3 has 15 amino acids. Trimming shortened V by 1 base and J by 0 bases, and 9 bases separated the two germline ends. Germline V gene data show CDR1 as SGHTA and CDR2 as FQGNSA. The full variable domain, its missing parts supplied by reference TRBV7-2 and TRBJ1-1, is GAGVSQSPSNKVTEKGKDVELRCDPISGHTALYWYRQSLGQGLEFLIYFQGNSAPDKSGLPSDRFSAERTGGSVSTLTIQRTQQEDSAVYLCASSLGVGLNTEAFFGQGTRLTVV.

This clonotype has a count of ten or more. The V call is TRBV12-3 or TRBV12-4, the J call TRBJ1-5; 7 bases are shared with TRBD1. J gave up 7 bases and V 6 bases, and 3 bases lay outside the gene matches. The CDR3 is 12 residues long. The CDR3, as DNA: TGTGCCAGCAGCCGGGACAGACAGCCCCAGCATTTT. Residues: CASSRDRQPQHF.

V and J are TRBV2 and TRBJ1-1; D is possibly TRBD1 (5 bases). Germline V gene data show CDR1 as SNHLY and CDR2 as FYNNEI. There are 13 residues in the CDR3. V lost 5 bases to trimming and J lost 0 bases, with 7 bases between them. The CDR3 is CASSTQVNTEAFF. The CDR3 bases are TGTGCCAGCAGTACACAGGTGAACACTGAAGCTTTCTTT.

The chain carries TRBV18 and TRBJ1-2, with D perhaps TRBD1 (5 bases). The CDR3 contains 13 residues. Looked up from germline, CDR1 is KGHSH and CDR2 is LQKENI. Trimming removed 2 bases from V and 7 bases from J, with 11 bases in between. The CDR3 DNA is TGTGCCAGCTCACCAGCCGGGGACCTTGGCTACACCTTC. This gives the protein CASSPAGDLGYTF.

This clonotype has a handful of counts. CDR3 bases: TGCGCCAGCAGCCTGGAGATGCCCGAGCATGAGCAGTTCTTC. Its protein product is CASSLEMPEHEQFF. The chain recombines TRBV5-1 with TRBJ2-1; no clear D gene. CDR3 length equals 14 residues. The V end lost 4 bases, the J end lost 8 bases, and 16 bases lay between the germline ends. Germline values: CDR1 SGHRS, CDR2 YFSETQ.

The chain couples TRBV7-9 to TRBJ2-2; D is unclear. This CDR3 spans 14 amino acids. V dropped 5 bases and J dropped 4 bases, with 11 bases sitting between them. The germline V gene has CDR1 SEHNR and CDR2 FQNEAQ (reference sequence). CDR3 amino acids: CASSPGSPTGELFF. The CDR3 DNA reads TGTGCCAGCAGCCCCGGCAGCCCCACCGGGGAGCTGTTTTTT.

The rearrangement links TRBV12-3 or TRBV12-4 to TRBJ1-2; D is unclear. This CDR3 has 13 residues. Trimming pared 7 bases from V and 4 bases from J, leaving 13 bases between. CDR3 sequence reads: CASTLDTLYGYTF. As DNA, the CDR3 is TGTGCCAGCACACTAGACACCCTCTATGGCTACACCTTC.

This clonotype occurred many times. The chain recombines TRBV5-1 with TRBJ1-2; TRBD1 might be the D (5 bases). Per germline, CDR1 SGHRS and CDR2 YFSETQ. Trimming took off 0 bases at V and 3 bases at J, with 18 bases between the two ends. The CDR3 extends over 17 amino acids. The CDR3 DNA follows: TGCGCCAGCAGCTTGGAGAGCACTGGGAGGGGTTACTATGGCTACACCTTC. It translates to CASSLESTGRGYYGYTF.

On this clonotype: One end of the junction varies from germline; a read error may be responsible. The chain has TRBV20-1 and TRBJ1-2; D may be TRBD1 (6 bases). The germline V gene encodes CDR1 DFQATT and CDR2 SNEGSKA (reference sequence). The CDR3 is 14 residues long. The CDR3 region is CSARTEEDNYDYTF. DNA of the CDR3: TGCAGTGCGAGGACAGAAGAAGATAACTATGACTACACCTTC.

This clonotype has more than one count but fewer than ten. The V and J genes are TRBV7-6 and TRBJ2-1; D perhaps matches TRBD2 (6 bases). Deletions cut 4 bases from V and 9 bases from J, with 19 bases between. Germline lookup yields CDR1 SGHVS and CDR2 FNYEAQ. CDR3 size: 15 residues. The CDR3 nucleotides are TGTGCCAGCAGCTCCGATGGCCGAGGGGAGGCTGAGCAGTTCTTC. This sequence encodes CASSSDGRGEAEQFF.

The table lists this clonotype with many counts. The V gene is TRBV5-1, the J gene TRBJ2-7, with D possibly matching TRBD1 (6 bases). This CDR3 comprises 14 residues. CDR1 and CDR2 from the germline V gene are SGHRS and YFSETQ. With 1 base removed from V and 0 bases from J, the gap between germline ends came to 8 bases. CDR3 bases: TGCGCCAGCAGCTTGCGGGACAACTCCTACGAGCAGTACTTC. Amino acids: CASSLRDNSYEQYF.